The clone carrying this TCR beta chain was counted at least ten times. Each CDR3 protein gets one entry after TCRdb re-called the 5' RACE reads with MiXCR. The top ten clones hold 20% to 25% of a sample with approximately 290,000 distinct CDR3 sequences, roughly 19% of them seen once. The data are from a study of T-cell memory formation after mild COVID-19. The V gene lost 1 base and the J gene lost 6 bases, with 6 bases spanning the gap. The CDR3 contains 12 residues. Germline V gives CDR1 MDHEN, CDR2 SYDVKM. The rearrangement joins TRBV28 to TRBJ1-2, with D possibly matching TRBD1 (6 bases). The TCR sequence derives from a man aged 18 to 29 who had mild COVID-19 (a few samples of this study predate the infection). Cell type and time point are not known. Sequencing was done on a sample of PBMCs or a T cell subset sorted from them (not recorded which). The CDR3 DNA follows: TGTGCCAGCAGTTTATCAGGGGATGGCTACACCTTC. Protein: CASSLSGDGYTF.